A selection of T cell receptor beta chains follows, all from one sample in a study of cytomegalovirus exposure and HLA in healthy donors. The assay was immunoSEQ multiplex PCR, and TCRdb's table has in-frame clones only and misses some. This table has roughly 150,000 clones, roughly 79% appearing once. The sequenced material came from PBMCs. The receptors originated from a middle-aged man in good health and CMV-seronegative. Each CDR3 is given with its conserved first and last residue. D genes are given only for firm matches. A clone size is listed for some rows: how often the clone was seen (once, few, many), or a class if it is expanded.

size: NA; V: TRBV28; J: TRBJ1-2; D: NA; CDR3: CASSLVGQERGGYTF; DNA: TGTGCCAGCAGTTTAGTAGGCCAGGAACGGGGGGGCTACACCTTC
size: few; V: TRBV7-2; J: TRBJ1-1; D: NA; CDR3: CASSLGGPANTEAFF; DNA: TGTGCCAGCAGCTTAGGAGGCCCGGCGAACACTGAAGCTTTCTTT
size: once; V: TRBV10-3; J: TRBJ2-2; D: TRBD1; CDR3: CAIGQGASTGELFF; DNA: TGTGCCATTGGGCAGGGGGCCAGCACCGGGGAGCTGTTTTTT
size: few; V: TRBV30; J: TRBJ1-1; D: NA; CDR3: CAWSVLGSNTEAFF; DNA: TGTGCCTGGAGTGTACTAGGCAGTAACACTGAAGCTTTCTTT
size: NA; V: TRBV30; J: TRBJ1-4; D: NA; CDR3: CAWSVRTVPEKLFF; DNA: TGTGCCTGGAGTGTACGTACAGTCCCGGAAAAACTGTTTTTT
size: NA; V: TRBV6-4; J: TRBJ2-7; D: TRBD1; CDR3: CASSVAGGYEQYF; DNA: TGTGCCAGCAGTGTAGCAGGGGGCTACGAGCAGTACTTC
size: NA; V: TRBV7-2; J: TRBJ1-2; D: NA; CDR3: CASSFGGAHGYTF; DNA: TGTGCCAGCAGCTTCGGAGGGGCCCATGGCTACACCTTC
size: NA; V: TRBV23-1; J: TRBJ2-7; D: NA; CDR3: CASSQVESGSYEQYF; DNA: TGCGCCAGCAGTCAAGTTGAAAGCGGATCCTACGAGCAGTACTTC
size: few; V: TRBV29-1; J: TRBJ2-5; D: NA; CDR3: CSALAKTQETQYF; DNA: TGCAGCGCCCTAGCCAAAACCCAAGAGACCCAGTACTTC
size: NA; V: TRBV19; J: TRBJ2-5; D: NA; CDR3: CASSTLGSPGGETQYF; DNA: TGTGCCAGTAGTACCCTCGGGAGCCCCGGTGGAGAGACCCAGTACTTC
size: once; V: TRBV4-1; J: TRBJ1-1; D: NA; CDR3: CASSQGGVGRGNTEAFF; DNA: TGCGCCAGCAGCCAAGGAGGAGTGGGCAGGGGGAACACTGAAGCTTTCTTT
size: NA; V: TRBV18; J: TRBJ1-1; D: NA; CDR3: CASSTGTEAFF; DNA: TGTGCCAGCTCAACAGGCACTGAAGCTTTCTTT
size: NA; V: TRBV7-3; J: TRBJ2-3; D: TRBD2; CDR3: CASSLGTSGMGDTQYF; DNA: TGTGCCAGCAGCCTTGGGACTAGCGGGATGGGAGATACGCAGTATTTT
size: once; V: TRBV19; J: TRBJ2-2; D: TRBD1; CDR3: CASSITGGGGGELFF; DNA: TGTGCCAGTAGTATTACAGGGGGCGGTGGCGGGGAGCTGTTTTTT
size: few; V: TRBV7-3; J: TRBJ2-1; D: TRBD2; CDR3: CASSLGLAGGLNEQFF; DNA: TGTGCCAGCAGCTTGGGGCTAGCGGGAGGACTAAATGAGCAGTTCTTC
size: NA; V: TRBV30; J: TRBJ1-4; D: TRBD1; CDR3: CAWDPGTGAKLFF; DNA: TGTGCCTGGGATCCGGGGACAGGGGCAAAACTGTTTTTT
size: NA; V: TRBV6-1; J: TRBJ2-5; D: TRBD2; CDR3: CASSEPGGGQETQYF; DNA: TGTGCCAGCAGTGAACCGGGAGGGGGCCAAGAGACCCAGTACTTC
size: NA; V: TRBV27; J: TRBJ2-7; D: TRBD1; CDR3: CASTKSGTGKTYEQYF; DNA: TGTGCCAGCACCAAGTCTGGGACAGGGAAAACCTACGAGCAGTACTTC
size: NA; V: TRBV15; J: TRBJ2-7; D: TRBD1; CDR3: CATSRSGTGPHEQYF; DNA: TGTGCCACCAGCAGATCCGGGACAGGGCCCCACGAGCAGTACTTC
size: NA; V: TRBV19; J: TRBJ2-7; D: NA; CDR3: CASSSDSYEQYF; DNA: TGTGCCAGTAGTTCAGACTCCTACGAGCAGTACTTC
size: NA; V: TRBV5-1; J: TRBJ1-3; D: NA; CDR3: CASSLIGGIDTIYF; DNA: TGCGCCAGCAGCCTGATAGGAGGGATTGACACCATATATTTT
size: NA; V: TRBV18; J: TRBJ2-2; D: TRBD1; CDR3: CASSRGQGENTGELFF; DNA: TGTGCCAGCTCACGAGGACAGGGAGAGAACACCGGGGAGCTGTTTTTT
size: NA; V: TRBV4-1; J: TRBJ2-3; D: TRBD2; CDR3: CASSLLGLATDTQYF; DNA: TGCGCCAGCAGCCTTCTTGGACTAGCCACAGATACGCAGTATTTT
size: NA; V: TRBV5-1; J: TRBJ1-4; D: NA; CDR3: CASSLGYQGRATNEKLFF; DNA: TGCGCCAGCAGCTTGGGCTATCAGGGGCGAGCAACTAATGAAAAACTGTTTTTT
size: NA; V: TRBV11-2; J: TRBJ2-3; D: TRBD2; CDR3: CASSRRLAGELDTQYF; DNA: TGTGCCAGCAGTCGTAGACTAGCGGGAGAATTAGATACGCAGTATTTT
size: NA; V: TRBV29-1; J: TRBJ2-5; D: TRBD1; CDR3: CSVEQTLDRVQETQYF; DNA: TGCAGCGTTGAGCAAACCCTCGACAGGGTCCAAGAGACCCAGTACTTC
size: NA; V: TRBV19; J: TRBJ2-2; D: TRBD1; CDR3: CASSYPGQGRTGELFF; DNA: TGTGCCAGTAGTTACCCTGGACAGGGCCGGACCGGGGAGCTGTTTTTT
size: NA; V: TRBV14; J: TRBJ2-2; D: NA; CDR3: CASSLGGANTGELFF; DNA: TGTGCCAGCAGCCTGGGGGGGGCAAACACCGGGGAGCTGTTTTTT
size: few; V: TRBV27; J: TRBJ2-5; D: TRBD2; CDR3: CASSLSGNQETQYF; DNA: TGTGCCAGCAGTTTAAGCGGGAACCAAGAGACCCAGTACTTC
size: NA; V: TRBV4-2; J: TRBJ2-1; D: NA; CDR3: CASSPTTGNEQFF; DNA: TGTGCCAGCAGCCCCACGACTGGTAATGAGCAGTTCTTC
size: NA; V: TRBV4-1; J: TRBJ2-2; D: TRBD2; CDR3: CASSTRLAGTSNTGELFF; DNA: TGCGCCAGCAGCACCCGACTAGCGGGAACCTCAAACACCGGGGAGCTGTTTTTT
size: few; V: TRBV4-2; J: TRBJ1-2; D: NA; CDR3: CASSPGRVGLGYTF; DNA: TGTGCCAGCAGTCCGGGACGGGTGGGACTCGGCTACACCTTC
size: NA; V: TRBV19; J: TRBJ1-3; D: NA; CDR3: CASKRQAGNTIYF; DNA: TGTGCCAGCAAAAGACAGGCTGGAAACACCATATACTTT
size: NA; V: TRBV28; J: TRBJ1-4; D: NA; CDR3: CASSWGGGGREKLFF; DNA: TGTGCCAGCAGTTGGGGGGGAGGGGGACGGGAAAAACTGTTTTTT
size: few; V: TRBV6-5; J: TRBJ1-5; D: TRBD1; CDR3: CASSFGQGIGAQHF; DNA: TGTGCCAGCAGCTTCGGACAGGGGATCGGAGCCCAGCATTTT
size: NA; V: TRBV5-4; J: TRBJ1-4; D: TRBD1; CDR3: CASSSGTGGADHEKLFF; DNA: TGTGCCAGCAGCTCCGGGACAGGGGGCGCGGATCATGAAAAACTGTTTTTT
size: NA; V: TRBV25-1; J: TRBJ2-5; D: NA; CDR3: CASSSPGQETQYF; DNA: TGTGCCAGCAGTTCTCCGGGACAAGAGACCCAGTACTTC
size: NA; V: TRBV19; J: TRBJ2-2; D: NA; CDR3: CASSIASNTGELFF; DNA: TGTGCCAGTAGTATAGCTAGTAACACCGGGGAGCTGTTTTTT
size: few; V: TRBV5-6; J: TRBJ2-4; D: TRBD1; CDR3: CASSLWGQGSKNSQYF; DNA: TGTGCCAGCAGCTTGTGGGGACAGGGCTCCAAAAACAGTCAGTACTTC
size: NA; V: TRBV7-9; J: TRBJ1-5; D: TRBD1; CDR3: CASSLQDRVNQPQHF; DNA: TGTGCCAGCAGCTTACAGGACAGGGTCAATCAGCCCCAGCATTTT
size: NA; V: TRBV7-8; J: TRBJ1-5; D: TRBD1; CDR3: CASSLDRGINQPQHF; DNA: TGTGCCAGCAGCTTAGACAGGGGGATCAATCAGCCCCAGCATTTT
size: NA; V: TRBV7-2; J: TRBJ2-7; D: NA; CDR3: CATNRQDGYEQYF; DNA: TGTGCCACGAACAGACAGGATGGCTACGAGCAGTACTTC
size: medium-sized; V: TRBV11-2; J: TRBJ2-7; D: NA; CDR3: CASSPSQDRSYEQYF; DNA: TGTGCCAGCAGCCCATCCCAGGACAGATCCTACGAGCAGTACTTC
size: NA; V: TRBV11-2; J: TRBJ2-1; D: TRBD2; CDR3: CASSSAGDLYNEQFF; DNA: TGTGCCAGCAGTTCAGCGGGAGACCTCTACAATGAGCAGTTCTTC
size: few; V: TRBV7-8; J: TRBJ2-5; D: NA; CDR3: CASSPGLPETQYF; DNA: TGTGCCAGCAGCCCGGGACTCCCAGAGACCCAGTACTTC
size: once; V: TRBV5-1; J: TRBJ2-3; D: NA; CDR3: CASSLARVGVEDTQYF; DNA: TGCGCCAGCAGCTTGGCCAGGGTTGGGGTTGAAGATACGCAGTATTTT
size: NA; V: TRBV5-1; J: TRBJ2-3; D: TRBD1; CDR3: CASSLAGTGATSTDTQYF; DNA: TGCGCCAGCAGCTTGGCCGGGACAGGGGCCACTAGCACAGATACGCAGTATTTT
size: NA; V: TRBV10-3; J: TRBJ2-7; D: NA; CDR3: CAISESGVGYEQYF; DNA: TGTGCCATCAGTGAGTCAGGGGTTGGGTACGAGCAGTACTTC
size: NA; V: TRBV6-5; J: TRBJ2-7; D: TRBD1; CDR3: CASSRQGRYEQYF; DNA: TGTGCCAGCAGCCGACAGGGAAGGTACGAGCAGTACTTC
size: NA; V: TRBV7-2; J: TRBJ2-1; D: TRBD2; CDR3: CASSWFLAGGLNEQFF; DNA: TGTGCCAGCAGCTGGTTCCTAGCGGGAGGGCTCAATGAGCAGTTCTTC
size: NA; V: TRBV29-1; J: TRBJ2-1; D: NA; CDR3: CSVEGLAYEQFF; DNA: TGCAGCGTTGAAGGACTGGCCTATGAGCAGTTCTTC
size: NA; V: TRBV28; J: TRBJ1-1; D: TRBD1; CDR3: CASTWDRAHTEAFF; DNA: TGTGCCAGCACCTGGGACAGGGCACACACTGAAGCTTTCTTT
size: NA; V: TRBV5-1; J: TRBJ2-7; D: NA; CDR3: CASSLAYWGVSYEQYF; DNA: TGCGCCAGCAGCTTGGCCTATTGGGGGGTGTCCTACGAGCAGTACTTC
size: once; V: TRBV30; J: TRBJ1-6; D: NA; CDR3: CAWREHLRNSPLHF; DNA: TGTGCCTGGAGGGAGCACCTAAGGAATTCACCCCTCCACTTT
size: few; V: TRBV1; J: TRBJ1-5; D: NA; CDR3: CTSSLEGLGNQPQHF; DNA: TGCACCAGCAGCCTGGAGGGTTTGGGCAATCAGCCCCAGCATTTT